Listed below are T cell receptor beta chains from one sample, sequenced in a study of blood T cell repertoires in COVID-19. The data were produced by immunoSEQ multiplex PCR, yet TCRdb's version contains in-frame clones alone and is incomplete. The data contain a few hundred thousand clones, about 82% of them singletons. The sample consisted of peripheral blood. These receptors all stem from an elderly man with acute or convalescent COVID-19. The CDR3 runs from the conserved cysteine through the conserved F or W. The D gene is left open where the match is weak. Clone size is not always given. Where it is, it says once, few, many or a class for expanded clones.

V,size,D,J,DNA,CDR3
TRBV27,.,.,TRBJ2-1,TGTGCCAACCCCTTGGCCCAGTTCGCCAATTACAATGAGCAGTTCTTC,CANPLAQFANYNEQFF
TRBV5-1,.,.,TRBJ2-7,TGCGCCAGCAGCCCGACTAACTCCTACGAGCAGTACTTC,CASSPTNSYEQYF
TRBV2,few,.,TRBJ1-1,TGTGCCAGCATGAAGGACAGTCCGAACACTGAAGCTTTCTTT,CASMKDSPNTEAFF
TRBV6-4,.,.,TRBJ1-6,TGTGCCAGCAGTGACGGTATGGACACCGCCCCGAGCTCCTATAATTCACCCCTCCACTTT,CASSDGMDTAPSSYNSPLHF
TRBV5-5,once,.,TRBJ1-1,TGTGCCAGCAGCTCGAACGGGGCTGAAGCTTTCTTT,CASSSNGAEAFF
TRBV9,.,.,TRBJ1-1,TGTGCCAGCAGCGTAGGCCTCGGGGGGAACACTGAAGCTTTCTTT,CASSVGLGGNTEAFF
TRBV2,.,.,TRBJ2-5,TGTGCCAGCAGCAGGGCCCACCAAGAGACCCAGTACTTC,CASSRAHQETQYF
TRBV3-1/TRBV3-2,once,.,TRBJ1-1,TGTGCCAGCAGCCAAGTGGGGGGGGACACTGAAGCTTTCTTT,CASSQVGGDTEAFF
TRBV2,.,.,TRBJ2-7,TGTGCCAGCAGAACCGAAGGGGGTGAGCAGTACTTC,CASRTEGGEQYF
TRBV7-8,.,.,TRBJ2-1,TGTGCCAGCAGCCCGACAGTGAGCTCCTACAATGAGCAGTTCTTC,CASSPTVSSYNEQFF
TRBV5-8,.,.,TRBJ1-3,TGTGCCAGCAGCGCGCGGAGCTCTGGAAACACCATATATTTT,CASSARSSGNTIYF
TRBV6-5,.,.,TRBJ2-1,TGTGCCAGCAGTTCCCGGAGGGGTGGACCCTACAATGAGCAGTTCTTC,CASSSRRGGPYNEQFF
TRBV5-1,.,TRBD2,TRBJ2-2,TGCGCCAGCAGCTTTTTTACCTCCGGGACTAGCGGGACCGGGGAGCTGTTTTTT,CASSFFTSGTSGTGELFF
TRBV7-2,.,TRBD2,TRBJ2-7,TGTGCCAGCAGCCCGATGACTAGCGGGCTAACCTCCTACGAGCAGTACTTC,CASSPMTSGLTSYEQYF
TRBV15,.,.,TRBJ1-5,TGTGCCACCCAGACAGCTTATAGCAATCAGCCCCAGCATTTT,CATQTAYSNQPQHF
TRBV7-9,once,TRBD1,TRBJ1-6,TGTGCCAGCAGCTTCGGGACAGAAAATTCACCCCTCCACTTT,CASSFGTENSPLHF
TRBV5-1,few,TRBD2,TRBJ2-7,TGCGCCAGCAGCTTACCAGCGGGAGGTAAAGACGAGCAGTACTTC,CASSLPAGGKDEQYF
TRBV5-4,.,TRBD2,TRBJ2-1,TGTGCCAGCAGCTTGGTCGCGGGGGGTCTGTTCTTC,CASSLVAGGLFF
TRBV27,.,TRBD2,TRBJ2-1,TGTGCCAGCAGTTTATTCGCTAGCGGGACCAATGAGCAGTTCTTC,CASSLFASGTNEQFF
TRBV28,.,TRBD2,TRBJ2-2,TGTGCCAGCAGTCCCGCCGGACTAGCGCGGGCCGGGGAGCTGTTTTTT,CASSPAGLARAGELFF
TRBV5-4,.,TRBD1,TRBJ2-3,TGTGCCAGCAGCCTTCTAGGGACAGGGCTTGCAGATACGCAGTATTTT,CASSLLGTGLADTQYF
TRBV18,once,.,TRBJ1-2,TGTGCCAGCTCTCTGAATCCTAGCTATGGCTACACCTTC,CASSLNPSYGYTF
TRBV18,few,.,TRBJ1-6,TGTGCCAGCTCAAAGGACACGGATAATTCACCCCTCCACTTT,CASSKDTDNSPLHF
TRBV5-1,.,TRBD1,TRBJ2-7,TGCGCCAGCAGCCTGCGAGACAGGGTCGCGTACGAGCAGTACTTC,CASSLRDRVAYEQYF
TRBV9,.,.,TRBJ2-7,TGTGCCAGCAGCGTGAGTCCGGAGGGACGTGGCGAGCAGTACTTC,CASSVSPEGRGEQYF
TRBV28,.,.,TRBJ1-3,TGTGCCAGCAGTTTTAAGCTGGACACCATATATTTT,CASSFKLDTIYF
TRBV7-9,.,TRBD1,TRBJ1-1,TGTGCCAGCAGCCGAATGGGACAGGCCGATGGGGCTTTCTTT,CASSRMGQADGAFF
TRBV28,.,.,TRBJ1-5,TGTGCCAGCAGTTGGAGTAATCAGCCCCAGCATTTT,CASSWSNQPQHF
TRBV28,.,.,TRBJ1-2,TGTGCCAGCAGTTTCAACATGATGGGCTACACCTTC,CASSFNMMGYTF
TRBV7-8,.,.,TRBJ1-2,TGTGCCAGCAGCCCTGCAGGGAGCTACACCTTC,CASSPAGSYTF
TRBV2,.,.,TRBJ2-5,TGTGCCAGCAGATTATCAGGGACCCAGTACTTC,CASRLSGTQYF
TRBV18,once,.,TRBJ1-4,TGTGCCAGCTCCAACCGGGGAGGGGACAATGAAAAACTGTTTTTT,CASSNRGGDNEKLFF
TRBV6-5,once,.,TRBJ2-7,TGTGCCAGCGCGGGATACGGTTCCTCCTACGAGCAGTACTTC,CASAGYGSSYEQYF
TRBV11-3,.,TRBD2,TRBJ2-4,TGTGCCAGCAGCTCCTCCCCGGGACTAGCGGGATCTTACATTCAGTACTTC,CASSSSPGLAGSYIQYF
TRBV6-2/TRBV6-3,.,.,TRBJ1-1,TGTGCCAGCGGCCTAACTTACCTCACTGAAGCTTTCTTT,CASGLTYLTEAFF
TRBV4-2,few,TRBD1,TRBJ2-3,TGTGCCAGCAGCCAAGCGGGGACAGGGGGCGCGGATACGCAGTATTTT,CASSQAGTGGADTQYF